This T cell receptor (beta chain) was identified in a study of cytomegalovirus exposure and HLA in healthy donors. The wider study: Caucasian-associated ancestry cluster membership applied to around 76% of around 400 genotyped donors.

At sampling all donors were nominally healthy, likely with unrecorded immune exposures. Worth noting for this clone: The antigen is not known.

The PCR used 60 Vbeta and 13 Jbeta primers. Clones were sequenced by immunoSEQ multiplex PCR, and TCRdb holds only the in-frame ones, with some missing. Of around 190,000 clones in the sample, more than 75% are singletons; the top ten hold roughly 15%. Study-wide results and limits: Later analysis identified about 18,000 TCR beta sequences associated with HLA alleles, using a false discovery rate threshold of 0.05.

This sequence originates from a woman aged 25 to 39 in good health and CMV-seropositive. Sequencing used PBMCs.

CDR3: CASTSSTSGWDEQYF. CDR3 nucleotides: TGTGCCAGTACCTCCTCGACTAGCGGATGGGACGAGCAGTACTTC. This chain joins TRBV19 and TRBJ2-7, with TRBD2 matching 9 bases. Germline V gives CDR1 LNHDA, CDR2 SQIVND (reference sequence). The ends lost 7 bases at V and 5 bases at J; junction bases unmatched: 12. The CDR3 consists of 15 residues.